This T cell receptor beta chain is from a study of cytomegalovirus exposure and HLA in healthy donors (dated by TCRdb to 2017 to 2019). Background on the whole study: An earlier analysis of several hundred of the donors reported roughly 270 Gb of sequence data and 100 million to 140 million unique TCR beta sequences from 150 million to 200 million T cells. Roughly 300 gigabases of sequencing data and tens of millions of unique TCR sequences were included in an early release covering several hundred HLA-typed donors. Of the roughly 420 genotyped donors, 80% to 90% were placed in the genetic ancestry cluster associated with self-reported Caucasian donors. The study aimed to test whether cataloging public T cell receptors could reveal signatures of past pathogen exposure. The study profiled the T cell repertoires of under 700 subjects by immunosequencing and related them to cytomegalovirus serostatus. Along with the approximately 670-subject first cohort, a separate validation cohort of roughly 110 different subjects was used. High-throughput TCR immunosequencing, statistical association of individual TCRs with disease status, and machine learning were combined to predict cytomegalovirus infection status. To study patterns of TCR occurrence, a later analysis re-analyzed previously published TCR beta repertoires from hundreds of donors and added high-resolution HLA genotyping. Rather than using new phenotypic data, the later analysis identified candidate immune exposures from TCR beta sequences and from how often those sequences occurred across donors. An earlier analysis of approximately 630 of the donors applied high-throughput TCR beta sequencing to assess whether each TCR beta V gene segment acted as functional or pseudogenic. Alongside the repertoire data, information on donor age, sex, ethnicity and CMV serostatus was compiled. Genome-wide SNP genotypes for about 60% of the 666 donors were used in a later genetic analysis, which treated that subset as a discovery cohort. All discovery cohort repertoires had been generated using a single sequencing platform. Both class I and class II loci were covered by HLA typing, at four-digit resolution. Typing coverage varied by locus: roughly 629-630 donors for A, B, C, DRB1 and DQB1; roughly 500 for DQA1; approximately 610 for DPA1; more than 450 for DPB1. Several DR-DQ haplotypes were treated as single units for association and clustering because of strong linkage in the cohort. On average, roughly 240,000 unique TCR beta nucleotide sequences were sequenced per donor among a few hundred genotyped donors of the cohort, with 15% to 20% of those sequences being non-productive.

A word on this clone: Its antigen is still unknown. There are no base qualities to consult, and no much larger clone falls within one base.

The research as a whole found: Compared with the roughly 670-donor mean, donors in an Asian-associated ancestry cluster had fewer N-insertions in productive TCRs, according to a later genetic analysis. The only immune exposure information available for the cohort was CMV serostatus. Linkage disequilibrium might explain the correlated functional status among segregating V segments, but an unknown experimental factor could not be ruled out. In a later genetic analysis, a missense DCLRE1C variant was associated with V-gene and J-gene trimming of TCR beta chains, and the association was replicated in an independent cohort. Most TCR sequences were observed very rarely across donors, whereas some public TCRs were present in many individuals. The authors suggested that the approach could potentially be extended to other disease states and immunological phenotypes. Some IMGT-functional V segments, including TRBV6-2 and TRBV6-3, could not be distinguished by the 87-base-pair reads and were therefore excluded. Most CMV-associated TCR beta chains appeared to be HLA-restricted in a later analysis, and the HLA associations seemed to be driven largely by CMV exposure. When HLA alleles, especially DR and DQ, strongly co-occurred, attributing TCR associations to individual alleles was difficult. In a later analysis, several top co-occurrence clusters were reported to appear linked to parvovirus B19, influenza, CMV and Epstein-Barr virus. In a later analysis, 16,951 TCR beta sequences were associated with specific HLA alleles at a false discovery rate of 0.05. In vitro tests confirmed that a few of the cytomegalovirus-associated TCR beta chains recognize cytomegalovirus antigens. HLA typing was unavailable for some donors at each locus, so association tests used only the typed subset. This cohort had only TCR beta chains sequenced, and the lack of alpha or paired-chain data limited which features could be detected. A later analysis found that TCR association rates varied across HLA loci, with DRB1 alleles showing the most associated TCRs and HLA-C alleles the fewest. In a later analysis, HLA-associated TCR beta chains were found to be more clonally expanded and to have lower generation probabilities than equally common non-associated chains. An earlier analysis of approximately 570 of the donors showed that most TCR beta V segments appeared in productive rearrangements either about 90% or about 30% of the time, which broadly matched IMGT annotations. Presence/absence analyses assumed roughly uniform sequencing depth across donors, an assumption that may not hold. A further reported finding was that TCR beta sequences accurately predicted the HLA-A and HLA-B alleles for most subjects in the first cohort. The sequencing pipeline was judged likely to have produced a cluster of highly shared sequence variants as a technical artifact. The earlier analysis of approximately 560 of the donors excluded approximately 17 rarely observed V segments, including chromosome 9 orphons, because counts were too low. A total of around 150 TCR beta chains were listed by the study as associated with cytomegalovirus. The classifier was reported to diagnose cytomegalovirus status with high specificity and sensitivity in both the original cohort and the validation cohort.

Library construction relied on the immunoSEQ multiplex PCR assay. The multiplex PCR relied on a mix of 60 forward primers for TCR Vbeta segments and 13 reverse primers for TCR Jbeta segments. Amplification of the CDR3 region of rearranged TCR beta genes was performed with a multiplex PCR assay on genomic DNA. Amplified TCR beta libraries were sequenced as 87-base-pair reads on the Illumina HiSeq System. The paper's data handling went like this. A later analysis counted about 80 million unique TCR beta chains across the 666 repertoires, and some 12 million of these chains were shared by at least two donors. To remove PCR and sequencing errors, raw reads were error-corrected and collapsed into unique sequences using a nearest-neighbor algorithm that merged closely related sequences. CDR3 sequences were aligned to IMGT reference sequences to assign V, D and J gene segments. Each retained sequence needed at least a six-nucleotide match to both a V gene segment and a J gene segment. A rearrangement counted as productive if the CDR3 had no stop codons and remained in frame with V and J, and every other rearrangement counted as non-productive. CDR3 was defined according to IMGT convention as the region running from the second conserved V-encoded cysteine to the conserved J-encoded phenylalanine. The earlier analysis of around 640 of the donors excluded sequences that lacked an unambiguous match to a single V gene segment. An earlier analysis of fewer than 750 of the donors classified V segments as functional when productive rearrangements were above 56.7% and as segregating when the standard deviation between donors was above 5%. A statistical classification framework was built to diagnose cytomegalovirus status from the catalog of TCR beta chain sequences. V and J gene assignment, in a later analysis, came from comparing TCR nucleotide sequences with IMGT/GENE-DB human TR gene sequences. The TCRdist pipeline was used in a later analysis to assign CDR3 sequences and most-parsimonious VDJ recombination scenarios. A later analysis defined each TCR beta chain by its CDR3 amino acid sequence plus V-gene family, and excluded reads lacking a unique V-gene family. As a way to deal with suspected cross-contamination and a sequencing artifact, a later analysis dropped approximately 590 nucleotide sequences that were highly shared and had low generation probability. In a later analysis, a clonal expansion index for each public chain was calculated from normalized within-repertoire ranks of inferred template counts. In a later analysis, generation probabilities were computed with a VDJ recombination model fitted to out-of-frame rearrangements, and the resulting probabilities were checked against IGoR. Hypergeometric tests were used in a later analysis to score TCR-TCR, TCR-HLA and TCR-CMV co-occurrence, with a repertoire-size bias correction applied to the TCR pairs. To estimate false discovery rates, a later analysis permuted the HLA or CMV assignments 20 times. In a later analysis, co-occurring TCRs were grouped with DBSCAN, and TCRdist sequence similarity was added when clustering was performed within HLA-allele-positive subsets. Repertoires with fewer than 30,000 or more than 120,000 public chains were left out of co-occurrence clustering, as were about five repertoires with anomalous nucleotide sharing. Sourced from immuneACCESS, this table was stored by TCRdb with only in-frame sequences that have V and J called. A share of the clones is absent; for the studies checked, an unresolved V gene accounts for under half, and the remainder has no known explanation. That table furnishes V, J and clone size, whereas the DNA furnished D and trimming. The sample data list roughly 100,000 clones, and 78% of these were observed just once. Clones ranked in the top ten supply around 0.74% of the sample.

The CDR3 numbers 14 residues from cysteine through phenylalanine. Only the CDR3 part of the read is kept: 42 bases, read in frame from the first base. V loses 0 bases at its end and J loses 2 bases; junction bases beyond the gene matches: 1. CDR1 and CDR2, looked up from the germline V gene, are SGHRS and YFSETQ. In total, approximately 610 healthy bone marrow donors made up the cohort. At the time of sampling, every cohort member was nominally healthy, though immune exposures that went unrecorded were likely present. The donor was CMV seronegative and was included in the group of a few hundred seronegative cohort members. Every donor gave a peripheral blood sample, and the peripheral blood mononuclear cells from that sample were used for TCR beta sequencing. Genomic DNA extraction from the blood cell samples was performed with the Qiagen DNeasy Blood Extraction Kit.

The chain is made from TRBV5-1 and TRBJ2-7; the central 8 bases match TRBD2. Material for sequencing was PBMCs. This receptor was identified in a woman aged 60 to 75 in good health and CMV-seronegative. The CDR3 loop reads CASSLVGGAYEQYF. The DNA sequence is TGCGCCAGCAGCTTGGTCGGGGGGGCCTACGAGCAGTACTTC.